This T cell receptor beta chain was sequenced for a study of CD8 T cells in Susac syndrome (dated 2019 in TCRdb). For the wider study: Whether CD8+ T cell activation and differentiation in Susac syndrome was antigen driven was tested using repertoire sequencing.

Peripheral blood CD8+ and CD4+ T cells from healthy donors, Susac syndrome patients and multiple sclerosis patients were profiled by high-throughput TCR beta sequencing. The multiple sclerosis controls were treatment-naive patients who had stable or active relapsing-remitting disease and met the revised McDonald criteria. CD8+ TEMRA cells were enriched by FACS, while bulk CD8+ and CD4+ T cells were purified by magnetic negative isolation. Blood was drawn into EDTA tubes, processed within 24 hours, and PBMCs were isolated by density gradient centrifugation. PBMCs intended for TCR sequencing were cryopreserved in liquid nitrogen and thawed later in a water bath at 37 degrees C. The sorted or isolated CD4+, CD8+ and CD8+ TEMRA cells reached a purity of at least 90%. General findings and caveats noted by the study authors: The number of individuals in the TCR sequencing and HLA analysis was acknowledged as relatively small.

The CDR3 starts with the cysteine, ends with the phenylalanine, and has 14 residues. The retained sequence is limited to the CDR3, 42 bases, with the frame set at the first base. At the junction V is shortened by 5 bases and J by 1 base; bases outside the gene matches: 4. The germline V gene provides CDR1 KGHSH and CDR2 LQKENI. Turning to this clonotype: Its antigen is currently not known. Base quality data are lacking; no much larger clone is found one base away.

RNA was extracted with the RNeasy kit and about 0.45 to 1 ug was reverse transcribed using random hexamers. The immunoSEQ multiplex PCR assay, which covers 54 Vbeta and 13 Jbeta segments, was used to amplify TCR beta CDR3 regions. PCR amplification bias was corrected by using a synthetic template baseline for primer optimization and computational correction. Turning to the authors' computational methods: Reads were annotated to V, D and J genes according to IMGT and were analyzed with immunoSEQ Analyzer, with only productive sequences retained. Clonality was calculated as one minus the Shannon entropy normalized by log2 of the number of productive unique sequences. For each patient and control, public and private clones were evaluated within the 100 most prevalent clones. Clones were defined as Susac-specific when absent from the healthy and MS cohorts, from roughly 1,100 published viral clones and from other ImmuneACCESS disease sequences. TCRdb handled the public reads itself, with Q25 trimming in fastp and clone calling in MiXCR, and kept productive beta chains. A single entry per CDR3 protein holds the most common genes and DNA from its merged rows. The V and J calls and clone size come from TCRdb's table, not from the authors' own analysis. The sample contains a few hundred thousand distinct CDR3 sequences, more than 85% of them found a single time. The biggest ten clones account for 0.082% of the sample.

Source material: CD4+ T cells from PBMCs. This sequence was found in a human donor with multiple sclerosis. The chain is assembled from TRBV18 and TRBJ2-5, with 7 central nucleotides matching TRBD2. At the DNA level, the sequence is TGTGCCAGCTCAGAAGGGACTACCCAAGAGACCCAGTACTTC. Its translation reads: CASSEGTTQETQYF. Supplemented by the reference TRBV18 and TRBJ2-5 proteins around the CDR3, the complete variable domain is NAGVMQNPRHLVRRRGQEARLRCSPMKGHSHVYWYRQLPEEGLKFMVYLQKENIIDESGMPKERFSAEFPKEGPSILRIQQVVRGDSAAYFCASSEGTTQETQYFGPGTRLLVL.